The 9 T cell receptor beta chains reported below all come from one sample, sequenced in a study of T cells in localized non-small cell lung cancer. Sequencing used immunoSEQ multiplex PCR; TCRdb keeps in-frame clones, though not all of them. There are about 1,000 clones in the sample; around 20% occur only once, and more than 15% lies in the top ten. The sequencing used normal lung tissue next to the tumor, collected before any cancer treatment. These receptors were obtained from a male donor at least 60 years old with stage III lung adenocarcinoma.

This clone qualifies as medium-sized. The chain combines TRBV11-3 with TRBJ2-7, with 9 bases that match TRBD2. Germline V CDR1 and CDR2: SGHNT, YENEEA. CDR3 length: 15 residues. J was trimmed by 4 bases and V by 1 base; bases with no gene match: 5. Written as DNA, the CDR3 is TGTGCCAGCAGCTTAGTTCGGCGGGAGGGGTACGAGCAGTACTTC. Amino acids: CASSLVRREGYEQYF.

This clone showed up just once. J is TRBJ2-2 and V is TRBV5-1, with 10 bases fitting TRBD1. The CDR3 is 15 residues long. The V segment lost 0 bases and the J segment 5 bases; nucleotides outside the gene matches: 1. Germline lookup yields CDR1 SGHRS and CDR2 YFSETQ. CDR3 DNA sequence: TGCGCCAGCAGCTTGGGACAGGGGGCAACCGGGGAGCTGTTTTTT. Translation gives CASSLGQGATGELFF.

The CDR3 sequence is CASSYGGGSEQFF. CDR3 DNA sequence: TGTGCCAGCAGTTACGGTGGGGGTAGTGAGCAGTTCTTC. This chain joins TRBV6-8 and TRBJ2-1; D may correspond to TRBD1 or TRBD2 (5 bases each). CDR1 is MNHGY, CDR2 SAAAGT, per germline. This CDR3 is 13 amino acids long. Trimming shortened V by 2 bases and J by 9 bases, and 11 bases separated the two germline ends.

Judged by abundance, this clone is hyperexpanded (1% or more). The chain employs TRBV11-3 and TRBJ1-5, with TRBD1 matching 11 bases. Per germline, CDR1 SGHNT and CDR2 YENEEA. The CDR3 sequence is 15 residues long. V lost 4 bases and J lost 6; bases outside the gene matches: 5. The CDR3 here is CASSWGQGVGQPQHF. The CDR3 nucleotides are TGTGCCAGCAGCTGGGGACAGGGGGTCGGTCAGCCCCAGCATTTT. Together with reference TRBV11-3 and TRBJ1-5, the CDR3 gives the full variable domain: EAGVVQSPRYKIIEKKQPVAFWCNPISGHNTLYWYLQNLGQGPELLIRYENEEAVDDSQLPKDRFSAERLKGVDSTLKIQPAELGDSAVYLCASSWGQGVGQPQHFGDGTRLSIL.

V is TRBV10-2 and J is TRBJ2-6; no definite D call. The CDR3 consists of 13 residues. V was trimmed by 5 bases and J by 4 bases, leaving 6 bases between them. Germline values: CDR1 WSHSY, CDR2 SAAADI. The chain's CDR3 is CASSRSGANVLTF. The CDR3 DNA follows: TGCGCCAGCAGTCGGTCCGGGGCCAACGTCCTGACTTTC.

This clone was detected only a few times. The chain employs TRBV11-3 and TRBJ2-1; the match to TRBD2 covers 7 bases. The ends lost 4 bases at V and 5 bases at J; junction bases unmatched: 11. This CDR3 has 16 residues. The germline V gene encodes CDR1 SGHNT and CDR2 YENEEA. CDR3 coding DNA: TGTGCCAGCAGCTCCGCTAGCGGTGCATTCCACAATGAGCAGTTCTTC. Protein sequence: CASSSASGAFHNEQFF.

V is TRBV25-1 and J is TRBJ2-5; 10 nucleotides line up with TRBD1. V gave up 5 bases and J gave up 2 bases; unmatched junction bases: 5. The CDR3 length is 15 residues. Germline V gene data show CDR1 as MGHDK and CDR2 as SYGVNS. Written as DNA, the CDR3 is TGTGCCAGCAGTCGACAGGGGGCCGGGCAAGAGACCCAGTACTTC. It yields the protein CASSRQGAGQETQYF. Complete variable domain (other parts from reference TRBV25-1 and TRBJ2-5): EADIYQTPRYLVIGTGKKITLECSQTMGHDKMYWYQQDPGMELHLIHYSYGVNSTEKGDLSSESTVSRIRTEHFPLTLESARPSHTSQYLCASSRQGAGQETQYFGPGTRLLVL.

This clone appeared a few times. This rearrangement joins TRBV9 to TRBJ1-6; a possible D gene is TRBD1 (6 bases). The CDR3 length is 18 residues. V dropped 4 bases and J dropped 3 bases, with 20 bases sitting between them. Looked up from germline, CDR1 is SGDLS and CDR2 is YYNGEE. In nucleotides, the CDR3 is TGTGCCAGCAGCCCCCGCGGGGGCTTAGACTACTATAATTCACCCCTCCACTTT. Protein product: CASSPRGGLDYYNSPLHF.

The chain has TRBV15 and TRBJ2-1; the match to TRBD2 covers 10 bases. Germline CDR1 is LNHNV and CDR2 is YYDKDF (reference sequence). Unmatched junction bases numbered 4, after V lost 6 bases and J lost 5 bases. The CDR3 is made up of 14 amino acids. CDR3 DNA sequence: TGTGCCACCAGGGGTACTAGCGGGAACAATGAGCAGTTCTTC. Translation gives CATRGTSGNNEQFF. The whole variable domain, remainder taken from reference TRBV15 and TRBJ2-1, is DAMVIQNPRYQVTQFGKPVTLSCSQTLNHNVMYWYQQKSSQAPKLLFHYYDKDFNNEADTPDNFQSRRPNTSFCFLDIRSPGLGDTAMYLCATRGTSGNNEQFFGPGTRLTVL.